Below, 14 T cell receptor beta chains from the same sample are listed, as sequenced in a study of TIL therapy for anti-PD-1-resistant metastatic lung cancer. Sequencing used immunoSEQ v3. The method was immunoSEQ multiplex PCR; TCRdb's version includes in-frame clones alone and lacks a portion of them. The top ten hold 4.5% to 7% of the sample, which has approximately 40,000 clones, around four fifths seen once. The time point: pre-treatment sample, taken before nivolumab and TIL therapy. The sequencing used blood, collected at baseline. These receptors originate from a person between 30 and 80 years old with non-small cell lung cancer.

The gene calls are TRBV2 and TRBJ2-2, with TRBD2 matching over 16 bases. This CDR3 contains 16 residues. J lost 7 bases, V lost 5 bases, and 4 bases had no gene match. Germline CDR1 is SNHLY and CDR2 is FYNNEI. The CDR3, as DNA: TGTGCCAGCAGTACGGGACTAGCGGGGGGGTACGGGGAGCTGTTTTTT. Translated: CASSTGLAGGYGELFF. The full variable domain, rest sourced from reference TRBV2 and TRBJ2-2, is EPEVTQTPSHQVTQMGQEVILRCVPISNHLYFYWYRQILGQKVEFLVSFYNNEISEKSEIFDDQFSVERPDGSNFTLKIRSTKLEDSAMYFCASSTGLAGGYGELFFGEGSRLTVL.

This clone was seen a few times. The CDR3, as DNA: TGCGCCAGCAGCTTGGTCGCTAGCGGTACCGGGGAGCTGTTTTTT. The encoded protein is CASSLVASGTGELFF. This chain uses TRBV5-1 with TRBJ2-2; 7 positions match TRBD2. V lost 0 bases to trimming and J lost 5 bases; unmatched junction nucleotides: 4. Germline V gives CDR1 SGHRS, CDR2 YFSETQ. CDR3 length: 15 residues.

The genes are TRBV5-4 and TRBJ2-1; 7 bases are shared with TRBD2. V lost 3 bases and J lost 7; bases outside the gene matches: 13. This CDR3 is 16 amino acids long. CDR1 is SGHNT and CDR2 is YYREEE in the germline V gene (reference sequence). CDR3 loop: CASSSQLAERKNEQFF. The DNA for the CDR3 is TGTGCCAGCAGCTCTCAGCTAGCGGAGAGGAAAAATGAGCAGTTCTTC.

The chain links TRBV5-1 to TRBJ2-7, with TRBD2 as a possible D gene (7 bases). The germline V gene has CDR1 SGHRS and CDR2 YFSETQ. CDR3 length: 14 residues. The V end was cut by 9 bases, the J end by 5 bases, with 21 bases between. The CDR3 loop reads CATKKVGGADEQYF. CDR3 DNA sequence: TGCGCCACCAAAAAAGTAGGGGGGGCGGACGAGCAGTACTTC.

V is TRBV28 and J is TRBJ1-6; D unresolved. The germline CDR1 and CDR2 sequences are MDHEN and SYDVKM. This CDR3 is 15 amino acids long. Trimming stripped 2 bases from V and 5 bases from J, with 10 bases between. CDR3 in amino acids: CASSLVASNNSPLHF. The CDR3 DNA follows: TGTGCCAGCAGTTTAGTGGCTTCAAATAATTCACCCCTCCACTTT.

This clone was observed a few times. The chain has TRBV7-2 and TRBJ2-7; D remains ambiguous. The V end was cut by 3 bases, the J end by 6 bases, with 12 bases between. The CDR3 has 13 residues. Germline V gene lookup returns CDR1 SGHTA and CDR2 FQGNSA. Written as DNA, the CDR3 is TGTGCCAGCAGCTTTTACAAGGTGGGCGAGCAGTACTTC. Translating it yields CASSFYKVGEQYF. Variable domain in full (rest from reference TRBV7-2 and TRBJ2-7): GAGVSQSPSNKVTEKGKDVELRCDPISGHTALYWYRQSLGQGLEFLIYFQGNSAPDKSGLPSDRFSAERTGGSVSTLTIQRTQQEDSAVYLCASSFYKVGEQYFGPGTRLTVT.

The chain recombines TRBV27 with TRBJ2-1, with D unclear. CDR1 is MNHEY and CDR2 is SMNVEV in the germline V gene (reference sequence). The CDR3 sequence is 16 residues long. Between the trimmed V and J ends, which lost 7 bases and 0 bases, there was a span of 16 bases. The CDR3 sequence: CASTTTWVSSYNEQFF. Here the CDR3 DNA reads TGTGCCAGCACCACGACTTGGGTCAGCTCCTACAATGAGCAGTTCTTC.

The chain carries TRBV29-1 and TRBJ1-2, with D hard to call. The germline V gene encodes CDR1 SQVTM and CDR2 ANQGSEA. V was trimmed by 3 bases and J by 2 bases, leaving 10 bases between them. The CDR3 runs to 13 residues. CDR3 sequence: CSVEVAENYGYTF. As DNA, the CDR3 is TGCAGCGTTGAGGTGGCGGAGAACTATGGCTACACCTTC.

The CDR3 nucleotides read TGTGCCAGCAGCTGGACCGGGACAGGGAACACCGGGGAGCTGTTTTTT. As protein: CASSWTGTGNTGELFF. The gene calls are TRBV5-5 and TRBJ2-2, with 8 bases matching TRBD1. CDR3 length: 16 residues. Germline V lookup: CDR1 SGHKS, CDR2 YYEKEE (reference sequence). J was trimmed by 1 base and V by 3 bases; bases with no gene match: 5.

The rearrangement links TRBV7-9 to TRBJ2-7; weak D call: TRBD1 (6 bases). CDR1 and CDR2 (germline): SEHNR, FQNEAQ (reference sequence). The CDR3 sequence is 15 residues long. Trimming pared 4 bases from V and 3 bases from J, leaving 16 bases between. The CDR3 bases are TGTGCCAGCAGCTCCCGATTTACAGGGAACTACGAGCAGTACTTC. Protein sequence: CASSSRFTGNYEQYF.

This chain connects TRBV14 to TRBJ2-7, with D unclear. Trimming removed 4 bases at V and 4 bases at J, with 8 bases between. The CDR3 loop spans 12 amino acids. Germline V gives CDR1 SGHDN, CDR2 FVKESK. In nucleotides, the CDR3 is TGTGCCAGCAGCCTGGTGGGGTACGAGCAGTACTTC. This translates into CASSLVGYEQYF.

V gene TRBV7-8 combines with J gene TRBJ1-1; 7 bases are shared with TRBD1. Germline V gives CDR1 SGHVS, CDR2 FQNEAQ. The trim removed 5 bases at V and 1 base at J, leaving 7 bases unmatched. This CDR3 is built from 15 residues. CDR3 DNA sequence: TGTGCCAGCAGCCCATGGGAGGGGGCGAACACTGAAGCTTTCTTT. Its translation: CASSPWEGANTEAFF.

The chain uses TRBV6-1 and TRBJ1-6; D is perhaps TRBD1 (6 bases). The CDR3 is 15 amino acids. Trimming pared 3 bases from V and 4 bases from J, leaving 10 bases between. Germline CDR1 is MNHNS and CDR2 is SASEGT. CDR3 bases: TGTGCCAGCAGTGAGGCCAGGGGATATAATTCACCCCTCCACTTT. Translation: CASSEARGYNSPLHF.

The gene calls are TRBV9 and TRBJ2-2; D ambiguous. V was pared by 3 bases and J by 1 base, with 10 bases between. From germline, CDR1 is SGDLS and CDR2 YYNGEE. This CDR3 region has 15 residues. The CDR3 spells CASSDRLVNTGELFF. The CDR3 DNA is TGTGCCAGCAGCGACCGCCTAGTGAACACCGGGGAGCTGTTTTTT.